This is a list of T cell receptor beta chains from one sample in a study of blood T cell repertoires in COVID-19. The data were produced by immunoSEQ multiplex PCR, yet TCRdb's version contains in-frame clones alone and is incomplete. The table lists around 140,000 clones, around 89% of them singletons. The sequenced sample was peripheral blood. The receptors stem from a middle-aged man with active or convalescent COVID-19. The CDR3 runs from the conserved cysteine through the conserved F or W. A D gene is named only where the DNA matches it firmly. Size is stated for part of the rows, as once, few or many counts, or as a class when the clone is expanded.

V gene: TRBV2; clone size: few; J gene: TRBJ1-1; D gene: TRBD1; CDR3 DNA: TGTGCCAGCACCCGGGACAGGCTCGAGGTGGGGCGTCCTGAAGCTTTCTTT; CDR3 protein: CASTRDRLEVGRPEAFF
V gene: TRBV7-8; clone size: NA; J gene: TRBJ2-5; D gene: NA; CDR3 DNA: TGTGCCAGCAGCCGAGCGGCTAAGGGGGAGACCCAGTACTTC; CDR3 protein: CASSRAAKGETQYF
V gene: TRBV27; clone size: NA; J gene: TRBJ1-1; D gene: NA; CDR3 DNA: TGTGCCACCTGGGGGGGGTGGAACACTGAAGCTTTCTTT; CDR3 protein: CATWGGWNTEAFF
V gene: TRBV18; clone size: NA; J gene: TRBJ2-3; D gene: TRBD2; CDR3 DNA: TGTGCCAGCTCACCCCAAGCAGCGGGAGGAAGCACAGATACGCAGTATTTT; CDR3 protein: CASSPQAAGGSTDTQYF
V gene: TRBV28; clone size: NA; J gene: TRBJ1-5; D gene: TRBD1; CDR3 DNA: TGTGCCAGCAGTCCACCGACAGGGGTTCGGCAGCCCCAGCATTTT; CDR3 protein: CASSPPTGVRQPQHF
V gene: TRBV7-2; clone size: NA; J gene: TRBJ2-7; D gene: NA; CDR3 DNA: TGTGCCAGCAGCTTACCCACAGGGTACGAGCAGTACTTC; CDR3 protein: CASSLPTGYEQYF
V gene: TRBV5-1; clone size: NA; J gene: TRBJ1-1; D gene: TRBD1; CDR3 DNA: TGCGCCAGCGGGACAGGGGGAATCACTGAAGCTTTCTTT; CDR3 protein: CASGTGGITEAFF
V gene: TRBV11-2; clone size: NA; J gene: TRBJ2-1; D gene: NA; CDR3 DNA: TGTGCCAGCAGCCCGCAGGGTTGGGATGAGCAGTTCTTC; CDR3 protein: CASSPQGWDEQFF
V gene: TRBV19; clone size: NA; J gene: TRBJ1-1; D gene: NA; CDR3 DNA: TGTGCCAGTAGTAAAAATAACAGGGATGTGGGAACTGAAGCTTTCTTT; CDR3 protein: CASSKNNRDVGTEAFF
V gene: TRBV2; clone size: NA; J gene: TRBJ2-5; D gene: TRBD1; CDR3 DNA: TGTGCCAGCAGGGACAGGGGCGAGACCCAGTACTTC; CDR3 protein: CASRDRGETQYF
V gene: TRBV12-3/TRBV12-4; clone size: NA; J gene: TRBJ2-5; D gene: TRBD1; CDR3 DNA: TGTGCCAGCAGGACAGGGGGGCAAGAGACCCAGTACTTC; CDR3 protein: CASRTGGQETQYF
V gene: TRBV2; clone size: NA; J gene: TRBJ2-1; D gene: NA; CDR3 DNA: TGTGCCAGCAGTGAACAACTCCGCTTCCCCTACAATGAGCAGTTCTTC; CDR3 protein: CASSEQLRFPYNEQFF
V gene: TRBV5-1; clone size: NA; J gene: TRBJ2-7; D gene: NA; CDR3 DNA: TGCGCCAGCAGCTTGGCGGGCCCTGGGACAAGGGTTTCCTACGAGCAGTACTTC; CDR3 protein: CASSLAGPGTRVSYEQYF
V gene: TRBV6-2/TRBV6-3; clone size: NA; J gene: TRBJ2-3; D gene: TRBD2; CDR3 DNA: TGTGCCAGCAGCTCACTAGCGGGGGGGCCCTCCCGCACAGATACGCAGTATTTT; CDR3 protein: CASSSLAGGPSRTDTQYF
V gene: TRBV10-3; clone size: NA; J gene: TRBJ2-1; D gene: TRBD2; CDR3 DNA: TGTGCCATCCAAGGACTAGCGGGAGGTCTTGGTGAGCAGTTCTTC; CDR3 protein: CAIQGLAGGLGEQFF
V gene: TRBV29-1; clone size: once; J gene: TRBJ2-1; D gene: NA; CDR3 DNA: TGCAGCGTTGAAAGGAGGGCAACTGGGGATGAGCAGTTCTTC; CDR3 protein: CSVERRATGDEQFF
V gene: TRBV15; clone size: NA; J gene: TRBJ1-1; D gene: NA; CDR3 DNA: TGTGCCACCAGCAGAGGGAGATCTCTTGGTACTGAAGCTTTCTTT; CDR3 protein: CATSRGRSLGTEAFF
V gene: TRBV30; clone size: NA; J gene: TRBJ2-7; D gene: TRBD2; CDR3 DNA: TGTGCCTGGAGTAAAGGGACTAGCGGGACAAACGAGCAGTACTTC; CDR3 protein: CAWSKGTSGTNEQYF
V gene: TRBV30; clone size: NA; J gene: TRBJ1-2; D gene: NA; CDR3 DNA: TGTGCCTGGAAAAACGGGGGGGTTGGCGGCTACACCTTC; CDR3 protein: CAWKNGGVGGYTF
V gene: TRBV27; clone size: NA; J gene: TRBJ1-1; D gene: TRBD1; CDR3 DNA: TGTGCCAGCAGTTACAGGGGGAACACTGAAGCTTTCTTT; CDR3 protein: CASSYRGNTEAFF
V gene: TRBV10-2; clone size: once; J gene: TRBJ2-4; D gene: NA; CDR3 DNA: TGCGCCAGACTCTGGCGGCCGATCCTAGCCAAAAACATTCAGTACTTC; CDR3 protein: CARLWRPILAKNIQYF
V gene: TRBV28; clone size: NA; J gene: TRBJ1-1; D gene: NA; CDR3 DNA: TGTGCCAGCACCCGACGGGACATAGAAGCTTTCTTT; CDR3 protein: CASTRRDIEAFF
V gene: TRBV4-3; clone size: NA; J gene: TRBJ2-5; D gene: TRBD2; CDR3 DNA: TGCGCCAGCAGCCAAGATAGGACTAGAGAAGAGACCCAGTACTTC; CDR3 protein: CASSQDRTREETQYF
V gene: TRBV30; clone size: NA; J gene: TRBJ2-7; D gene: NA; CDR3 DNA: TGTGCCTGGAAGATTGAATTGAGCTCCTACGAGCAGTACTTC; CDR3 protein: CAWKIELSSYEQYF
V gene: TRBV19; clone size: NA; J gene: TRBJ2-7; D gene: NA; CDR3 DNA: TGTGCCAGTACCCCCGACAGAAGGAGCTCCTACGAGCAGTACTTC; CDR3 protein: CASTPDRRSSYEQYF
V gene: TRBV5-1; clone size: NA; J gene: TRBJ2-3; D gene: TRBD1; CDR3 DNA: TGCGCCAGCAGCCCTACGCCGGGACAGGGGACAGATACGCAGTATTTT; CDR3 protein: CASSPTPGQGTDTQYF
V gene: TRBV19; clone size: NA; J gene: TRBJ1-1; D gene: TRBD1; CDR3 DNA: TGTGCCAGTAGACACGAAGGACAGGCGAACACTGAAGCTTTCTTT; CDR3 protein: CASRHEGQANTEAFF
V gene: TRBV25-1; clone size: NA; J gene: TRBJ2-2; D gene: NA; CDR3 DNA: TGTGCCAGCAGTGAAGGCAGGGGTTACACCGGGGAGCTGTTTTTT; CDR3 protein: CASSEGRGYTGELFF
V gene: TRBV30; clone size: NA; J gene: TRBJ1-2; D gene: NA; CDR3 DNA: TGTGCCTGGGGTCGAGCTCACCTTAACTATGGCTACACCTTC; CDR3 protein: CAWGRAHLNYGYTF
V gene: TRBV5-6; clone size: once; J gene: TRBJ2-7; D gene: NA; CDR3 DNA: TGTGCCAGCAGCTTGTGGTCCAGGGGCGACGAGCAGTACTTC; CDR3 protein: CASSLWSRGDEQYF
V gene: TRBV7-2; clone size: once; J gene: TRBJ2-7; D gene: TRBD2; CDR3 DNA: TGTGCCAGCAGCCTGGGACTAGCGGGCCCCTACGAGCAGTACTTC; CDR3 protein: CASSLGLAGPYEQYF
V gene: TRBV29-1; clone size: NA; J gene: TRBJ2-1; D gene: TRBD1; CDR3 DNA: TGCAGCGTTGGAAACAGGGGGGTTGAGCAGTTCTTC; CDR3 protein: CSVGNRGVEQFF
V gene: TRBV4-1; clone size: NA; J gene: TRBJ2-7; D gene: TRBD1; CDR3 DNA: TGCGCCAGCAGCCAAGTGATTCCCCGGGACAGGGCATCCTACGAGCAGTACTTC; CDR3 protein: CASSQVIPRDRASYEQYF
V gene: TRBV5-1; clone size: few; J gene: TRBJ1-1; D gene: NA; CDR3 DNA: TGCGCCAGCAGCCGGGACACCAACACTGAAGCTTTCTTT; CDR3 protein: CASSRDTNTEAFF
V gene: TRBV6-5; clone size: NA; J gene: TRBJ2-3; D gene: TRBD2; CDR3 DNA: TGTGCCAGCAGCCGATTAGCGGGGACCACAGATACGCAGTATTTT; CDR3 protein: CASSRLAGTTDTQYF
V gene: TRBV4-1; clone size: NA; J gene: TRBJ1-3; D gene: NA; CDR3 DNA: TGCGCCAGCAGCCAAGTTTTAGTCGCAGGAAACACCATATATTTT; CDR3 protein: CASSQVLVAGNTIYF
V gene: TRBV19; clone size: once; J gene: TRBJ2-7; D gene: TRBD1; CDR3 DNA: TGTGCCAGTAGCTCGTCGGGACAGGGCTCCTACGAGCAGTACTTC; CDR3 protein: CASSSSGQGSYEQYF
V gene: TRBV5-4; clone size: NA; J gene: TRBJ2-1; D gene: NA; CDR3 DNA: TGTGCCAGCAGCTTATCGGGAGTTTTTATGGGAAATGAGCAGTTCTTC; CDR3 protein: CASSLSGVFMGNEQFF
V gene: TRBV7-2; clone size: NA; J gene: TRBJ1-1; D gene: TRBD1; CDR3 DNA: TGTGCCAGCAGCCGGGACAGGGGGCCGATTGAAGCTTTCTTT; CDR3 protein: CASSRDRGPIEAFF
V gene: TRBV5-1; clone size: NA; J gene: TRBJ1-1; D gene: NA; CDR3 DNA: TGCGCCAGCAGTTCAATGAACACTGAAGCTTTCTTT; CDR3 protein: CASSSMNTEAFF
V gene: TRBV10-3; clone size: NA; J gene: TRBJ2-7; D gene: TRBD2; CDR3 DNA: TGTGCCATCAGTGAGGGACTAGCGGGGGACAAGCAGTACTTC; CDR3 protein: CAISEGLAGDKQYF
V gene: TRBV5-6; clone size: once; J gene: TRBJ2-3; D gene: TRBD2; CDR3 DNA: TGTGCCAGCAGCGGACCGGGACTAGCGGGATTCGCAGATACGCAGTATTTT; CDR3 protein: CASSGPGLAGFADTQYF
V gene: TRBV24-1; clone size: NA; J gene: TRBJ2-5; D gene: TRBD1; CDR3 DNA: TGTGCCACCAGTGATGTTGGGACAGCACAAGAGACCCAGTACTTC; CDR3 protein: CATSDVGTAQETQYF
V gene: TRBV2; clone size: few; J gene: TRBJ1-2; D gene: NA; CDR3 DNA: TGTGCCAGCAGTCGACCGGGACAAGCCTATGGCTACACCTTC; CDR3 protein: CASSRPGQAYGYTF
V gene: TRBV28; clone size: NA; J gene: TRBJ2-5; D gene: NA; CDR3 DNA: TGTGCCAGCAGCGGTAACTACCCGTACCAAGAGACCCAGTACTTC; CDR3 protein: CASSGNYPYQETQYF
V gene: TRBV12-5; clone size: NA; J gene: TRBJ1-5; D gene: TRBD1; CDR3 DNA: TGTGCTAGTGGCCCGGGACAGGGTCAATATAGCAATCAGCCCCAGCATTTT; CDR3 protein: CASGPGQGQYSNQPQHF
V gene: TRBV2; clone size: NA; J gene: TRBJ1-1; D gene: TRBD1; CDR3 DNA: TGTGCCAGCAGTGTGCACAGGGGGATCACTGAAGCTTTCTTT; CDR3 protein: CASSVHRGITEAFF
V gene: TRBV24-1; clone size: NA; J gene: TRBJ2-7; D gene: NA; CDR3 DNA: TGTGCCACCAGTGACAACATGGCCTACGAGCAGTACTTC; CDR3 protein: CATSDNMAYEQYF